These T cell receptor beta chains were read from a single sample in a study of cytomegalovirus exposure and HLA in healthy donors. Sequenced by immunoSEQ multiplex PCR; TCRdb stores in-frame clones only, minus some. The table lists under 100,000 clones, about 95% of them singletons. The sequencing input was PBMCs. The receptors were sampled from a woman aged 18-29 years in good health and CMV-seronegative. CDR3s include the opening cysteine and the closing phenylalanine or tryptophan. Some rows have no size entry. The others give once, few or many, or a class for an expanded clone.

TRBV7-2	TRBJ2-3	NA	CASSSRQGRTDTQYF
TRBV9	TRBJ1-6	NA	CASSTRQGDSYNSPLHF
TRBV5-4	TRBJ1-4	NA	CASSWDSEKLFF
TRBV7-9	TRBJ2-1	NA	CASSSGQGAYNEQFF
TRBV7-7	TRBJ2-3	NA	CASSPSGGPTDTQYF
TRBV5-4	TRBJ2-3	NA	CASSNRTGRDTQYF
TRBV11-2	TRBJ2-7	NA	CASSSPVRIGQYF
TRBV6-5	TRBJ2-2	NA	CASRETLTGELFF
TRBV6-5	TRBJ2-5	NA	CASRVEQGAGETQYF
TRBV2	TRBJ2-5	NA	CASSEFLAGGPYQETQYF
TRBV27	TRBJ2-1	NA	CASSLFALAGIDNEQFF
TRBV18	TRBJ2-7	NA	CASSPGHDGPYEQYF
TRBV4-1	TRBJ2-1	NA	CASSQAPGLAGPQGFYNEQFF
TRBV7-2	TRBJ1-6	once	CASSLALGLRLNSPLHF
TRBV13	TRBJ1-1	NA	CASSDPSDRGNTEAFF
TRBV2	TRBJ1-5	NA	CASSRDRDQPQHF
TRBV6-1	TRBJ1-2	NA	CASIPGTGVGGYTF
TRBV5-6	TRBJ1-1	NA	CASSPGWGGYLNTEAFF
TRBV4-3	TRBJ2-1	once	CASSQVAGGTYNEQFF
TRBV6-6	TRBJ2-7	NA	CASSPDSGLAGYEQYF
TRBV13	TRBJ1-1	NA	CASSQDRVNTEAFF
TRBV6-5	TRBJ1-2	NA	CASFAGGNYGYTF
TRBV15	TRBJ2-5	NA	CATSRAGIGETQYF
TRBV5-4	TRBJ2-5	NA	CASSSNRGIEETQYF
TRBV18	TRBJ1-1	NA	CASSRVTGDTEAFF
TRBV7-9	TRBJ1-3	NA	CASSLTSVSSGNTIYF
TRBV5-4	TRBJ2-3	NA	CASSRGGFASTDTQYF
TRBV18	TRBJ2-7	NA	CASSPVVSGEQYF
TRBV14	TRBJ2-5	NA	CASSLQTGRSGETQYF
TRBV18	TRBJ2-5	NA	CASSPLGSSGKETQYF
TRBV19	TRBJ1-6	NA	CASSWPGGSPLHF
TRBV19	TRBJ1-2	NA	CASSLLGQGSYGYTF
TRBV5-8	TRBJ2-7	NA	CASSFDEQYF
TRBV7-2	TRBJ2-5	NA	CASRGASQETQYF
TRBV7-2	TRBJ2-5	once	CASSSRGGRQETQYF
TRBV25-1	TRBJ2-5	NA	CASTNPRDQETQYF
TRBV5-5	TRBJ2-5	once	CASSLEGAGETQYF
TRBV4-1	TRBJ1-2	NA	CASSQVHGGIYGYTF
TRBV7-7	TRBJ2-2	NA	CASSAVAANTGELFF
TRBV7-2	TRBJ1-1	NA	CASRPGGGFNTEAFF
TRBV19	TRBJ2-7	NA	CASSLGTGEQYF
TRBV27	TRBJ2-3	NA	CASTTLQGARTDTQYF
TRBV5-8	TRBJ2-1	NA	CASSFQIGGAEQFF
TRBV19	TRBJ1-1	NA	CASRMTGRSTEAFF
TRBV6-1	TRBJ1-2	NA	CASSEGGFIDYGYTF
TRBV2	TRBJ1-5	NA	CASSEKGARGNQPQHF
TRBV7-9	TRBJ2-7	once	CASSRSGTYEQYF
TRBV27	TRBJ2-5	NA	CASAEGAAGTQYF
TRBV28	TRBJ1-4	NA	CSSRQNEKLFF